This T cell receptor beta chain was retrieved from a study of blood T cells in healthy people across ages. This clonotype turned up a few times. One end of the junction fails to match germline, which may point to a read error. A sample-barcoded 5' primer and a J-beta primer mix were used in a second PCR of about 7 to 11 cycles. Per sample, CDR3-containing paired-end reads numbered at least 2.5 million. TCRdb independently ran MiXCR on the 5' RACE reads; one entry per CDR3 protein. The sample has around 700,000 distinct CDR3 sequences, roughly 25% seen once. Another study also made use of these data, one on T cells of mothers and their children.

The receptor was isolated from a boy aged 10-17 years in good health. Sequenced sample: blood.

CDR3 loop: CASSEWDLRDEQYF. CDR3 in DNA: TGTGCCAGCAGCGAATGGGACCTTCGGGACGAGCAGTACTTT. The V call is TRBV7-9, the J call TRBJ2-7; D tentatively reads TRBD1 or TRBD2 (5 bases each). The length of the CDR3 is 14 residues. Germline assignment: CDR1 SEHNR and CDR2 FQNEAQ (reference sequence).